Listed below are T cell receptor beta chains from one sample, sequenced in a study of blood T cell repertoires in COVID-19. Profiled with immunoSEQ multiplex PCR; TCRdb holds only in-frame clones, not every one. Of some 62,000 clones listed, less than 80% are singletons. The material sequenced was peripheral blood. These receptors all stem from a man in his 60s with acute or convalescent COVID-19. Both conserved end residues are part of each CDR3. A D gene is named only where the DNA matches it firmly. The listing skips clone size in some rows; elsewhere it reads once, few, many or a size class.

v_gene,j_gene,abundance,d_gene,CDR3nt,CDR3aa
TRBV30,TRBJ1-3,NA,NA,TGTGCCGCCAGTCTGAGGGCGAGTGGAAACACCATATATTTT,CAASLRASGNTIYF
TRBV3-1/TRBV3-2,TRBJ1-2,once,NA,TGTGCCAGCAGCCAAGTCGACAGCTATGGCTACACCTTC,CASSQVDSYGYTF
TRBV5-4,TRBJ1-2,NA,TRBD1,TGTGCCAGCAGCTACAGGGGCGGCTATGGCTACACCTTC,CASSYRGGYGYTF
TRBV27,TRBJ1-1,NA,TRBD1,TGTGCCAGCAGTAGAGGACAGGGGAGGATTGAAGCTTTCTTT,CASSRGQGRIEAFF
TRBV9,TRBJ1-2,NA,TRBD1,TGTGCCAGCAGCGAGGTCGGGACAGCATATGGCTACACCTTC,CASSEVGTAYGYTF
TRBV6-5,TRBJ2-1,NA,NA,TGTGCCACTGGATTATGGCGGAGCTCCTACAATGAGCAGTTCTTC,CATGLWRSSYNEQFF
TRBV3-1/TRBV3-2,TRBJ1-3,NA,NA,TGTGCCAGCAGCCAAGGTCTAGTTTCTGGAAACACCATATATTTT,CASSQGLVSGNTIYF
TRBV19,TRBJ1-1,NA,TRBD1,TGTGCCACCCTCGATCTGGGACAGGTTTTCACTGAAGCTTTCTTT,CATLDLGQVFTEAFF
TRBV7-8,TRBJ2-1,few,TRBD2,TGTGCCAGCAGCTTAAGGTCTAGCGGTCCCAGCTCCTACAATGAGCAGTTCTTC,CASSLRSSGPSSYNEQFF
TRBV7-9,TRBJ2-1,NA,NA,TGTGCCAGCAGCTCCGTCCAGGGTGAGCAGTTCTTC,CASSSVQGEQFF
TRBV28,TRBJ2-1,once,TRBD2,TGTGCCAGCAGTCCCTCGAGCGGGAGAAACAATGAGCAGTTCTTC,CASSPSSGRNNEQFF
TRBV27,TRBJ2-7,few,NA,TGTGCCAGCAGTTTGAGGCAGGGGCGGAACGAGCAGTACTTC,CASSLRQGRNEQYF
TRBV9,TRBJ1-3,NA,NA,TGTGCCAGCAGCGCACAACAGGGAAAGGGTGGAAACACCATATATTTT,CASSAQQGKGGNTIYF
TRBV6-6,TRBJ2-3,NA,TRBD2,TGTGCCAGCAGTCCCGTTGGACTAGCGGGAGGGCGGACAGATACGCAGTATTTT,CASSPVGLAGGRTDTQYF
TRBV7-2,TRBJ2-1,NA,TRBD2,TGTGCCAGCAGCTTAATAGCGGGAGGCTACAATGAGCAGTTCTTC,CASSLIAGGYNEQFF
TRBV6-1,TRBJ1-1,NA,NA,TGTGCCAGCAGAGATGGGGGGGTCACTGAAGCTTTCTTT,CASRDGGVTEAFF
TRBV4-1,TRBJ1-1,few,NA,TGCGCCAGCAGCCAGTCGGATTGGACAGCTAACACTGAAGCTTTCTTT,CASSQSDWTANTEAFF
TRBV27,TRBJ2-7,NA,TRBD2,TGTGCCAGCAGTTTCCAGCGGGGCTACGAGCAGTACTTC,CASSFQRGYEQYF
TRBV7-6,TRBJ2-5,NA,NA,TGTGCCAGCAGCTTACAAAGCAGGGGAACAGTCGAGACCCAGTACTTC,CASSLQSRGTVETQYF
TRBV18,TRBJ2-3,NA,NA,TGTGCCAGCTCACGCGGACAGCCAGGGGCGGGAGATACGCAGTATTTT,CASSRGQPGAGDTQYF
TRBV5-3,TRBJ1-5,few,NA,TGTGCCAGAAGCTTGTCAGGCCGGTTTAGCAATCAGCCCCAGCATTTT,CARSLSGRFSNQPQHF
TRBV4-2,TRBJ2-1,NA,TRBD2,TGTGCCAGCAGCCAAGAGCTGGCGGGAGGGAGCAATGAGCAGTTCTTC,CASSQELAGGSNEQFF
TRBV6-6,TRBJ2-1,NA,TRBD2,TGTGCCAGCAGTTTTAGCGGGGTGTCGGATGAGCAGTTCTTC,CASSFSGVSDEQFF
TRBV7-9,TRBJ2-5,few,NA,TGTGCCAGCAGCTTAATGTCAGGGTGGTCCCGACGTTACCAAGAGACCCAGTACTTC,CASSLMSGWSRRYQETQYF
TRBV9,TRBJ2-3,NA,TRBD2,TGTGCCAGCAGCGTAGATCTAGCGGGAACCACAGATACGCAGTATTTT,CASSVDLAGTTDTQYF
TRBV7-3,TRBJ2-2,NA,TRBD2,TGTGCCAGCTCGGGACTAGCGCTCGGGGAGCTGTTTTTT,CASSGLALGELFF
TRBV5-5,TRBJ2-3,NA,TRBD1,TGTGCCAGCAGGCCCGGGACAGGGGGCGGTACGCAGTATTTT,CASRPGTGGGTQYF
TRBV10-2,TRBJ1-3,NA,TRBD1,TGCGCCAGCAGGAACCCCCAGGGGGCTAGTGGAAACACCATATATTTT,CASRNPQGASGNTIYF
TRBV7-9,TRBJ1-4,NA,TRBD1,TGTGCCAGCAGAGGGACAGGGGTTGAAAAACTGTTTTTT,CASRGTGVEKLFF
TRBV7-9,TRBJ2-7,NA,NA,TGTGCCAGCAGCTTAGCCCAGGGATCCTTAGGGTACGAGCAGTACTTC,CASSLAQGSLGYEQYF
TRBV6-5,TRBJ1-2,once,NA,TGTGCCAGCACCCCCTCCGAACAGTATGGCTACACCTTC,CASTPSEQYGYTF
TRBV24-1,TRBJ2-2,NA,TRBD1,TGTGCCACCAGTGATGCGGACAGGGGGCGGACCGGGGAGCTGTTTTTT,CATSDADRGRTGELFF